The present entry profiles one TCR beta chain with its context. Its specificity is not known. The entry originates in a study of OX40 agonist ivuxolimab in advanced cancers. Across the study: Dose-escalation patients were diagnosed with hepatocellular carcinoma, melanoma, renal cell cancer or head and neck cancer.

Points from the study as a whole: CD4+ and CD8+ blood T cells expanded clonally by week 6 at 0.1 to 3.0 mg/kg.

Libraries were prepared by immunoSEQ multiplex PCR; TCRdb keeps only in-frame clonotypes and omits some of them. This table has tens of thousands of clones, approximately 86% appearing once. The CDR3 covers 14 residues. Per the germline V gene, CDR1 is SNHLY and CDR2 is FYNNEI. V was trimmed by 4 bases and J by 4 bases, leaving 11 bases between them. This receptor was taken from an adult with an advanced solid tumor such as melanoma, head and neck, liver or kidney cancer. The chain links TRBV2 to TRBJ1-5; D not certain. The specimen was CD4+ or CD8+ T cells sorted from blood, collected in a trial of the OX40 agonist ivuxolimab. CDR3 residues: CASSGGNTNQPQHF. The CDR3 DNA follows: TGTGCCAGCAGTGGAGGGAATACGAATCAGCCCCAGCATTTT.